This entry lists 17 T cell receptor beta chains sequenced from one sample in a study of cytomegalovirus exposure and HLA in healthy donors. It was with 60 Vbeta and 13 Jbeta primers that the PCR ran. Data came from immunoSEQ multiplex PCR; TCRdb stores just in-frame clones and leaves some out. The top ten clones hold less than 10% of a sample with 150,000 to 180,000 clones, 70% to 80% of them seen once. Sequencing used PBMCs. Receptor source: a man between 25 and 39 years old in good health and CMV-seropositive.

The chain couples TRBV2 to TRBJ2-3, with TRBD1 matching over 7 bases. The CDR3 is 14 amino acids. V was pared by 5 bases and J by 2 bases, with 4 bases of the junction left unmatched. Germline loops: CDR1 SNHLY, CDR2 FYNNEI. CDR3 sequence (DNA): TGTGCCAGCAGTCAAGGGGGCACCACAGATACGCAGTATTTT. Translation gives CASSQGGTTDTQYF. Supplemented by reference TRBV2 and TRBJ2-3, the full variable domain reads EPEVTQTPSHQVTQMGQEVILRCVPISNHLYFYWYRQILGQKVEFLVSFYNNEISEKSEIFDDQFSVERPDGSNFTLKIRSTKLEDSAMYFCASSQGGTTDTQYFGPGTRLTVL.

V gene TRBV5-6 combines with J gene TRBJ1-5, with TRBD1 as a possible D gene (6 bases). V was trimmed by 4 bases and J by 6 bases, leaving 20 bases between them. This CDR3 comprises 16 residues. The V gene's germline CDR1 is SGHDT and CDR2 YYEEEE. The CDR3 loop is CASSRNSTGFGQPQHF. DNA for the CDR3: TGTGCCAGCAGCCGAAATTCTACAGGGTTTGGTCAGCCCCAGCATTTT.

V gene TRBV4-3 combines with J gene TRBJ2-7; 7 bases line up with TRBD1. This CDR3 is 15 amino acids long. The junction had 7 bases not matched to a gene; V was cut back by 0 bases and J by 5 bases. CDR1 and CDR2 (germline): LGHNA, YSLEER. For the CDR3, the DNA is TGCGCCAGCAGCCAAGATCGAGAGGGGGCGGACGAGCAGTACTTC. Protein: CASSQDREGADEQYF.

This clone has more than one count but fewer than ten. The rearrangement links TRBV7-9 to TRBJ1-4, with 8 nucleotides matching TRBD1. The CDR3 sequence is 16 residues long. Germline V gene sequence: CDR1 SEHNR, CDR2 FQNEAQ (reference sequence). The J segment lost 5 bases and the V segment lost 5 bases, leaving 10 bases of the junction unmatched. CDR3 loop: CASSTGQGGINEKLFF. For the CDR3, the DNA is TGTGCCAGCAGCACAGGACAGGGTGGAATCAATGAAAAACTGTTTTTT. The whole variable domain, filled in from reference TRBV7-9 and TRBJ1-4, reads DTGVSQNPRHKITKRGQNVTFRCDPISEHNRLYWYRQTLGQGPEFLTYFQNEAQLEKSRLLSDRFSAERPKGSFSTLEIQRTEQGDSAMYLCASSTGQGGINEKLFFGSGTQLSVL.

In DNA, the CDR3 is TGCGCCAGCAGCTTGGATCCGGGACAGACTTCAATCAAGCAGTATTTT. Encoded protein: CASSLDPGQTSIKQYF. V and J are TRBV5-1 and TRBJ2-3, with 7 bases that match TRBD1. Germline CDR1 reads SGHRS; CDR2 reads YFSETQ. The CDR3 length is 16 residues. V shed 0 bases, J shed 11 bases, and the junction held 15 bases outside the gene matches.

The chain joins TRBV30 to TRBJ2-2; possible D gene TRBD1, 6 bases. The CDR3 extends over 17 amino acids. V lost 7 bases to trimming and J lost 8 bases, with 29 bases between them. Germline-derived CDR1 and CDR2 are GTSNPN and SVGIG (reference sequence). CDR3 protein: CASDRTRPLNTGGELFF. CDR3 sequence (DNA): TGTGCCTCCGACAGGACCCGCCCTTTGAACACCGGGGGGGAGCTGTTTTTT.

This sequence joins TRBV30 and TRBJ2-2; 8 nucleotides align to TRBD1. This CDR3 spans 13 amino acids. CDR1 is GTSNPN, CDR2 SVGIG, per germline (reference sequence). Unmatched junction bases numbered 4, after V lost 7 bases and J lost 3 bases. Here the CDR3 reads CASRDRYTGELFF. The CDR3 DNA is TGTGCCTCTCGGGACAGGTACACCGGGGAGCTGTTTTTT.

This clone has just a few counts. The chain couples TRBV5-1 to TRBJ2-1; 11 positions match TRBD2. Germline V CDR1 and CDR2: SGHRS, YFSETQ. The CDR3 totals 13 residues. J lost 9 bases, V lost 5 bases, and 4 bases had no gene match. CDR3 sequence reads: CASRLAGVSEQFF. Written as DNA, the CDR3 is TGCGCCAGCAGACTAGCGGGAGTCAGTGAGCAGTTCTTC. Full variable domain (missing parts from reference TRBV5-1 and TRBJ2-1): KAGVTQTPRYLIKTRGQQVTLSCSPISGHRSVSWYQQTPGQGLQFLFEYFSETQRNKGNFPGRFSGRQFSNSRSEMNVSTLELGDSALYLCASRLAGVSEQFFGPGTRLTVL.

V and J are TRBV6-5 and TRBJ2-1, with 15 bases lining up with TRBD2. Germline CDR1 is MNHEY and CDR2 is SVGAGI. The CDR3 is 14 amino acids. CDR3 coding DNA: TGTGCTTCCGAGGGGGGACTAGCGGGGGGTGAGCAGTTCTTC. Its translation: CASEGGLAGGEQFF.

The chain has TRBV30 and TRBJ2-6; possibly TRBD2 for D (5 bases). In germline, CDR1 is GTSNPN, CDR2 SVGIG (reference sequence). Trimming cost V 7 bases and J 4 bases, with 11 bases left between them. This CDR3 comprises 13 residues. In DNA, the CDR3 is TGTGCCTCCCGCCCGGGAGGGGCCAACGTCCTGACTTTC. This sequence encodes CASRPGGANVLTF. The full variable domain, with the rest looked up from reference TRBV30 and TRBJ2-6, is SQTIHQWPATLVQPVGSPLSLECTVEGTSNPNLYWYRQAAGRGLQLLFYSVGIGQISSEVPQNLSASRPQDRQFILSSKKLLLSDSGFYLCASRPGGANVLTFGAGSRLTVL.

The chain carries TRBV6-1 and TRBJ2-7; D is ambiguous. V was pared by 7 bases and J by 5 bases, with 12 bases between. CDR3 length: 12 residues. Germline values: CDR1 MNHNS, CDR2 SASEGT. Written as DNA, the CDR3 is TGTGCCAGCAACCTAAATCGCAACGAGCAGTACTTC. Encoded protein: CASNLNRNEQYF.

The V call is TRBV2, the J call TRBJ2-3; possibly TRBD1 for D (6 bases). The germline CDR1 and CDR2 sequences are SNHLY and FYNNEI. The CDR3 consists of 13 residues. The V end lost 8 bases, the J end lost 6 bases, and 15 bases lay between the germline ends. The CDR3 reads CASLEKGVDTQYF. The CDR3, as DNA: TGTGCCAGCCTCGAGAAGGGGGTGGATACGCAGTATTTT.

V is TRBV11-2 and J is TRBJ1-4, with TRBD1 matching 7 bases. The CDR3 contains 15 residues. Germline V lookup: CDR1 SGHAT, CDR2 FQNNGV. V trimming: 4 bases; J trimming: 11 bases; junction bases outside the gene matches: 13. The CDR3: CASSYATGITRKLFF. The CDR3, as DNA: TGTGCCAGCAGCTATGCGACAGGGATCACTCGGAAACTGTTTTTT.

The CDR3 loop is CASSLEGLAAQADTQYF. CDR3 coding DNA: TGTGCCAGCAGCTTAGAGGGACTAGCGGCCCAGGCAGATACGCAGTATTTT. This chain uses TRBV11-2 with TRBJ2-3; 11 nucleotides line up with TRBD2. Germline CDR1 SGHAT, CDR2 FQNNGV. V dropped 0 bases and J dropped 4; count of bases not matched to a gene: 6. The CDR3 loop spans 17 amino acids. Drawing the rest from reference TRBV11-2 and TRBJ2-3, the complete variable domain is EAGVAQSPRYKIIEKRQSVAFWCNPISGHATLYWYQQILGQGPKLLIQFQNNGVVDDSQLPKDRFSAERLKGVDSTLKIQPAKLEDSAVYLCASSLEGLAAQADTQYFGPGTRLTVL.

J is TRBJ1-1 and V is TRBV27, with D uncertain. Trimming cost V 6 bases and J 8 bases, with 13 bases left between them. This CDR3 region has 12 residues. The germline CDR1 and CDR2 sequences are MNHEY and SMNVEV (reference sequence). The CDR3 DNA reads as TGTGCCAGCAGCACCTTTGGACTGGAAGCTTTCTTT. This sequence encodes CASSTFGLEAFF.

The J gene is TRBJ2-5, the V gene TRBV6-1; maybe TRBD2 (5 bases). CDR1 is MNHNS and CDR2 is SASEGT in the germline V gene. The CDR3 totals 12 residues. Between the trimmed V and J ends, which lost 6 bases and 5 bases, there was a span of 10 bases. CDR3 sequence: CASSLRGETQYF. The CDR3 DNA reads as TGTGCCAGCAGCCTTCGAGGGGAGACCCAGTACTTC.

The chain uses TRBV11-2 and TRBJ1-1; weak D call: TRBD1 (6 bases). Trimming took off 5 bases at V and 3 bases at J, with 16 bases between the two ends. Germline values: CDR1 SGHAT, CDR2 FQNNGV. The CDR3 is 15 residues long. CDR3 DNA sequence: TGTGCCAGCAGCCCACCGGGACAAAGCTACACTGAAGCTTTCTTT. This sequence encodes CASSPPGQSYTEAFF.